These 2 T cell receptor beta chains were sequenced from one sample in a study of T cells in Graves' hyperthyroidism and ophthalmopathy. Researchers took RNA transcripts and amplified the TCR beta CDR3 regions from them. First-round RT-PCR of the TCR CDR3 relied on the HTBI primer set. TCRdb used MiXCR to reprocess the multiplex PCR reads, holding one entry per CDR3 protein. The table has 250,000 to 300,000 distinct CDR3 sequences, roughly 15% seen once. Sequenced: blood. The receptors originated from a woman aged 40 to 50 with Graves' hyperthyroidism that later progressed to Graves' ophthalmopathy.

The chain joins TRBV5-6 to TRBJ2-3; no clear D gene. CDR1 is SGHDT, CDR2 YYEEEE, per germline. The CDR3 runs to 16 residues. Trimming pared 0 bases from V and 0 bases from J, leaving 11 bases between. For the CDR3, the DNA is TGTGCCAGCAGCTTGGAGAGTGGGATTAGCACAGATACGCAGTATTTT. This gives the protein CASSLESGISTDTQYF.

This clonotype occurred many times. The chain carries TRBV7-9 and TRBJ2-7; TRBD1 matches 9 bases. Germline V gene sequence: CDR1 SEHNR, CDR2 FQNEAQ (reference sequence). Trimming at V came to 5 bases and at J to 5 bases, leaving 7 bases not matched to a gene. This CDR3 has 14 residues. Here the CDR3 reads CASSPDRGNDEQYF. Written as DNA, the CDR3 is TGTGCCAGCAGCCCGGACAGGGGCAACGACGAGCAGTACTTC.